The T cell receptor (beta chain) under discussion was sequenced for a study of T cell changes during pregnancy in multiple sclerosis. TCRdb keeps only in-frame clones here, not all; method: immunoSEQ multiplex PCR. The sample carries some 38,000 clones, about 90% recorded once. This receptor was obtained from a female donor in good health, enrolled as a control in a pregnancy study. The sequencing here drew on CD4+ T cells from peripheral blood mononuclear cells, taken in the third trimester of pregnancy.

The CDR3 here is CASSSTDRVMYEQYF. In DNA form, the CDR3 reads TGTGCCAGCAGTTCGACGGACAGGGTTATGTACGAGCAGTACTTC. The V and J genes are TRBV27 and TRBJ2-7; 8 nucleotides match TRBD1. Germline V gene sequence: CDR1 MNHEY, CDR2 SMNVEV (reference sequence). Trimming at V came to 4 bases and at J to 4 bases, leaving 9 bases not matched to a gene. This CDR3 region has 15 residues.